The 27 T cell receptor beta chains below come from one sample, sequenced in a study of blood T cell repertoires in COVID-19. Assay: immunoSEQ multiplex PCR; the TCRdb copy retains only in-frame clones and omits some. Of about 270,000 clones in the sample, approximately 77% were seen once. Sequencing was performed on peripheral blood. The source is a woman between 18 and 30 years old with acute or convalescent COVID-19.

The genes are TRBV11-2 and TRBJ2-2; TRBD1 matches 12 bases. Germline-derived CDR1 and CDR2 are SGHAT and FQNNGV. V dropped 8 bases and J dropped 0; count of bases not matched to a gene: 10. The CDR3 spans 18 residues. Here the CDR3 DNA reads TGTGCCAGCCGCAGACCGGGACAGGGGGCGTCGAACACCGGGGAGCTGTTTTTT. Translation gives CASRRPGQGASNTGELFF.

This chain connects TRBV11-2 to TRBJ1-1, with D perhaps TRBD1 (5 bases). The CDR3 runs to 14 residues. Germline V gives CDR1 SGHAT, CDR2 FQNNGV. Trimming pared 1 base from V and 4 bases from J, leaving 10 bases between. The CDR3 loop reads CASSLVGGGTEAFF. CDR3 DNA: TGTGCCAGCAGCTTAGTCGGGGGAGGCACTGAAGCTTTCTTT.

The genes are TRBV28 and TRBJ2-2; 10 bases are a match to TRBD2. V trimming: 3 bases; J trimming: 5 bases; junction bases outside the gene matches: 3. The CDR3 is 15 residues long. Looked up from germline, CDR1 is MDHEN and CDR2 is SYDVKM. CDR3 nucleotide sequence: TGTGCCAGCAGTTTTAGTAGCGGGAGGACCGGGGAGCTGTTTTTT. Translated, it gives CASSFSSGRTGELFF.

The CDR3 region has the DNA TGTGCCAGCAGTTTCCTTGTAGAGCAGTTCTTC. Translating it yields CASSFLVEQFF. This chain connects TRBV12-3 or TRBV12-4 to TRBJ2-1; D is ambiguous. The ends were cut back, 3 bases at V and 10 bases at J, with 7 bases in the middle. CDR3 size: 11 residues.

J is TRBJ2-2 and V is TRBV29-1; 16 bases match TRBD2. V lost 7 bases and J lost 4; bases outside the gene matches: 9. CDR1 and CDR2 from the germline V gene are SQVTM and ANQGSEA. The length of the CDR3 is 17 residues. The CDR3 DNA follows: TGCAGCGCTCCGACCGGGACTAGCGGGAGGGGCACCGGGGAGCTGTTTTTT. It specifies CSAPTGTSGRGTGELFF.

J is TRBJ1-3 and V is TRBV23-1, with D maybe TRBD1 (5 bases). TRBV23-1 is an ORF, and what it does is uncertain. The V and J ends lost 3 bases and 2 bases respectively, with 14 bases between them. CDR3 size: 16 residues. The CDR3 protein is CASSHQGLKAGNTIYF. CDR3 DNA sequence: TGCGCCAGCAGTCATCAGGGTTTGAAGGCTGGAAACACCATATATTTT.

The chain recombines TRBV13 with TRBJ1-1; 8 nucleotides line up with TRBD1. Germline-derived CDR1 and CDR2 are PRHDT and FYEKMQ (reference sequence). V was pared by 5 bases and J by 6 bases, with 17 bases of the junction left unmatched. The CDR3 covers 17 residues. CDR3 nucleotides: TGTGCCAGCAGCCCCCAGTGGACAGGGTATTTCGGGTCTGAAGCTTTCTTT. It translates to CASSPQWTGYFGSEAFF.

The rearrangement uses TRBV12-5 and TRBJ2-3; TRBD2 matches at 14 bases. The J segment lost 6 bases and the V segment lost 2 bases, leaving 10 bases of the junction unmatched. Germline CDR1 LGHNT, CDR2 FRNRAP. There are 18 residues in the CDR3. CDR3 in amino acids: CASGLITTSGRARDTQYF. Written as DNA, the CDR3 is TGTGCTAGTGGTTTGATCACGACTAGCGGGAGGGCGCGGGATACGCAGTATTTT.

The V call is TRBV5-5, the J call TRBJ2-3; D is undetermined. V was clipped by 5 bases and J by 0 bases, with 10 bases between them. The CDR3 sequence is 14 residues long. Germline CDR1 SGHKS, CDR2 YYEKEE (reference sequence). The CDR3 coding sequence is TGTGCCAGCAGGCTACCCACTAGCACAGATACGCAGTATTTT. Amino acids: CASRLPTSTDTQYF.

A single count supports this clone. V and J are TRBV27 and TRBJ2-7, with TRBD2 as a possible D gene (5 bases). CDR3 size: 15 residues. The germline gives CDR1 MNHEY, CDR2 SMNVEV (reference sequence). V lost 4 bases, J lost 3 bases, and 16 bases lay in between. In DNA form, the CDR3 reads TGTGCCAGCAGTTCAACTAGTTTGATTAACTACGAGCAGTACTTC. It is translated as CASSSTSLINYEQYF.

The chain uses TRBV4-3 and TRBJ2-3; 10 bases fit TRBD1. Germline CDR1 LGHNA, CDR2 YSLEER. The CDR3 consists of 17 residues. Germline trimming cut 0 bases from V and 1 base from J; bases unmatched to any gene: 4. The DNA for the CDR3 is TGCGCCAGCAGCCAAGATCGGGACAGGGGAGGCACAGATACGCAGTATTTT. Protein: CASSQDRDRGGTDTQYF.

The chain recombines TRBV29-1 with TRBJ1-1, with unresolved D. The V end lost 4 bases, the J end lost 4 bases, and 10 bases lay between the germline ends. CDR1 and CDR2 (germline): SQVTM, ANQGSEA. This CDR3 spans 12 amino acids. The CDR3 DNA sequence: TGCAGCGTTGCGGGGTACGGCACTGAAGCTTTCTTT. Its protein product is CSVAGYGTEAFF. Variable domain in full (rest from reference TRBV29-1 and TRBJ1-1): SAVISQKPSRDICQRGTSLTIQCQVDSQVTMMFWYRQQPGQSLTLIATANQGSEATYESGFVIDKFPISRPNLTFSTLTVSNMSPEDSSIYLCSVAGYGTEAFFGQGTRLTVV.

This chain uses TRBV7-2 with TRBJ2-5, with a possible D match to TRBD2 (5 bases). Germline-derived CDR1 and CDR2 are SGHTA and FQGNSA. The CDR3 spans 13 residues. With 5 bases removed from V and 1 base from J, the gap between germline ends came to 8 bases. Here the CDR3 reads CASSLDFQETQYF. Here the CDR3 DNA reads TGTGCCAGCAGCCTGGACTTCCAAGAGACCCAGTACTTC.

The chain combines TRBV5-1 with TRBJ2-1; 8 nucleotides match TRBD2. The CDR3 runs to 15 residues. The germline gives CDR1 SGHRS, CDR2 YFSETQ. After removal of 2 bases from V and 8 bases from J, the junction contained 9 bases not matched to a gene. CDR3 sequence (DNA): TGCGCCAGCAGCTTCCCTACTAGCGGAGGTGATGAGCAGTTCTTC. Amino acid sequence: CASSFPTSGGDEQFF.

This chain links TRBV28 with TRBJ1-1, with 7 bases lining up with TRBD1. The CDR3 contains 16 residues. The germline V gene encodes CDR1 MDHEN and CDR2 SYDVKM. V dropped 7 bases and J dropped 0; count of bases not matched to a gene: 11. CDR3 residues: CASKGGRGPVNTEAFF. CDR3 sequence (DNA): TGTGCCAGCAAAGGGGGCCGTGGCCCCGTGAACACTGAAGCTTTCTTT.

The J gene is TRBJ2-3, the V gene TRBV9, with 11 bases aligning to TRBD2. The CDR3 totals 16 residues. From germline, CDR1 is SGDLS and CDR2 YYNGEE. V shed 3 bases, J shed 4 bases, and the junction held 7 bases outside the gene matches. The CDR3 nucleotides are TGTGCCAGCAGCGGAGCCGGGACTAGCGGTTCAGATACGCAGTATTTT. It encodes CASSGAGTSGSDTQYF.

The chain combines TRBV7-9 with TRBJ1-4; D is perhaps TRBD1 (6 bases). Germline lookup yields CDR1 SEHNR and CDR2 FQNEAQ (reference sequence). The V gene lost 4 bases and the J gene lost 8 bases, with 14 bases spanning the gap. The CDR3 has 14 amino acids. In DNA, the CDR3 is TGTGCCAGCAGCTCAAGGACAGAACAAGAAAAACTGTTTTTT. It is translated as CASSSRTEQEKLFF.

The chain recombines TRBV10-3 with TRBJ1-3; D perhaps matches TRBD1 (6 bases). The V gene lost 4 bases and the J gene lost 4 bases, with 11 bases spanning the gap. Germline V gene sequence: CDR1 ENHRY, CDR2 SYGVKD. CDR3 size: 14 residues. This CDR3 reads CAISATGPGNTIYF. As DNA, the CDR3 is TGTGCCATCAGTGCTACAGGGCCAGGAAACACCATATATTTT.

The gene calls are TRBV10-3 and TRBJ1-1; TRBD1 might be the D (6 bases). CDR1 and CDR2 from the germline V gene are ENHRY and SYGVKD. V lost 6 bases to trimming and J lost 8 bases, with 10 bases between them. The length of the CDR3 is 11 residues. The CDR3 is CAISKTGEAFF. In DNA form, the CDR3 reads TGTGCCATCAGCAAGACAGGAGAAGCTTTCTTT.

A remark on this clone: The junction differs from germline at one of its ends, possibly a read error. The genes are TRBV28 and TRBJ2-7, with 14 bases that match TRBD2. Germline V gene data show CDR1 as MDHEN and CDR2 as SYDVKM. This CDR3 is 12 amino acids long. The DNA of the CDR3 is TGTGCCAGCAGGGAGACTAGCGGGAGGGACCACTTC. Its translation: CASRETSGRDHF.

The chain carries TRBV19 and TRBJ1-2; tentative D call: TRBD1 (5 bases). The CDR3 extends over 15 amino acids. From germline, CDR1 is LNHDA and CDR2 SQIVND (reference sequence). V lost 10 bases and J 4 bases, leaving 22 bases between the germline ends. The chain's CDR3 is CATSMAGNGLYGYTF. CDR3 DNA sequence: TGTGCCACAAGTATGGCAGGGAATGGCCTCTATGGCTACACCTTC.

V is TRBV10-2 and J is TRBJ2-7; 12 bases match TRBD2. Losses at the gene ends were 6 bases for V and 2 bases for J; bases not matched to a gene: 2. The CDR3 runs to 14 residues. Per germline, CDR1 WSHSY and CDR2 SAAADI. The CDR3 bases are TGCGCCAGCAGGACTAGCGGGAGCGCCTACGAGCAGTACTTC. Encoded protein: CASRTSGSAYEQYF.

The chain couples TRBV27 to TRBJ2-1, with 8 bases aligning to TRBD2. V gave up 7 bases and J gave up 0 bases; unmatched junction bases: 8. This CDR3 region has 16 residues. Germline CDR1 MNHEY, CDR2 SMNVEV (reference sequence). The CDR3 DNA reads TGTGCCAGCAACCTACTAGCGGCCAGCTCCTACAATGAGCAGTTCTTC. Translation gives CASNLLAASSYNEQFF.

About this clone: The junction shows a germline mismatch at one end, possibly a read error. The chain recombines TRBV7-9 with TRBJ2-1; a possible D gene is TRBD2 (6 bases). Germline values: CDR1 SEHNR, CDR2 FQNEAQ (reference sequence). This CDR3 comprises 14 residues. The CDR3 DNA is TGTGCCAGCAGCGTAGCGGAGTTCTACAATGAGCAGTTCTTC. This gives the protein CASSVAEFYNEQFF.

The table lists this clone with a count of one. The chain combines TRBV10-1 with TRBJ2-1; 8 nucleotides match TRBD2. This CDR3 has 16 residues. Germline trimming cut 0 bases from V and 1 base from J; bases unmatched to any gene: 2. Per germline, CDR1 WNHNN and CDR2 SYGVQD (reference sequence). In nucleotides, the CDR3 is TGCGCCAGCAGTGAGTCCGTAGCGGGATCCTACAATGAGCAGTTCTTC. Translated: CASSESVAGSYNEQFF.

The chain employs TRBV28 and TRBJ2-1; D is possibly TRBD2 (6 bases). The germline V gene encodes CDR1 MDHEN and CDR2 SYDVKM. V lost 8 bases to trimming and J lost 4 bases, with 15 bases between them. This CDR3 has 14 amino acids. CDR3 sequence (DNA): TGTGCCAGCTCCAGGGACTTAAATTACAATGAGCAGTTCTTC. As protein: CASSRDLNYNEQFF.

The gene calls are TRBV19 and TRBJ1-5; tentative D call: TRBD1 (6 bases). Trimming took off 5 bases at V and 0 bases at J, with 17 bases between the two ends. This CDR3 has 17 amino acids. Germline-derived CDR1 and CDR2 are LNHDA and SQIVND (reference sequence). DNA of the CDR3: TGTGCCAGTAGTGCCCCACAGGGATCTAGTAGCAATCAGCCCCAGCATTTT. Translated, it gives CASSAPQGSSSNQPQHF.